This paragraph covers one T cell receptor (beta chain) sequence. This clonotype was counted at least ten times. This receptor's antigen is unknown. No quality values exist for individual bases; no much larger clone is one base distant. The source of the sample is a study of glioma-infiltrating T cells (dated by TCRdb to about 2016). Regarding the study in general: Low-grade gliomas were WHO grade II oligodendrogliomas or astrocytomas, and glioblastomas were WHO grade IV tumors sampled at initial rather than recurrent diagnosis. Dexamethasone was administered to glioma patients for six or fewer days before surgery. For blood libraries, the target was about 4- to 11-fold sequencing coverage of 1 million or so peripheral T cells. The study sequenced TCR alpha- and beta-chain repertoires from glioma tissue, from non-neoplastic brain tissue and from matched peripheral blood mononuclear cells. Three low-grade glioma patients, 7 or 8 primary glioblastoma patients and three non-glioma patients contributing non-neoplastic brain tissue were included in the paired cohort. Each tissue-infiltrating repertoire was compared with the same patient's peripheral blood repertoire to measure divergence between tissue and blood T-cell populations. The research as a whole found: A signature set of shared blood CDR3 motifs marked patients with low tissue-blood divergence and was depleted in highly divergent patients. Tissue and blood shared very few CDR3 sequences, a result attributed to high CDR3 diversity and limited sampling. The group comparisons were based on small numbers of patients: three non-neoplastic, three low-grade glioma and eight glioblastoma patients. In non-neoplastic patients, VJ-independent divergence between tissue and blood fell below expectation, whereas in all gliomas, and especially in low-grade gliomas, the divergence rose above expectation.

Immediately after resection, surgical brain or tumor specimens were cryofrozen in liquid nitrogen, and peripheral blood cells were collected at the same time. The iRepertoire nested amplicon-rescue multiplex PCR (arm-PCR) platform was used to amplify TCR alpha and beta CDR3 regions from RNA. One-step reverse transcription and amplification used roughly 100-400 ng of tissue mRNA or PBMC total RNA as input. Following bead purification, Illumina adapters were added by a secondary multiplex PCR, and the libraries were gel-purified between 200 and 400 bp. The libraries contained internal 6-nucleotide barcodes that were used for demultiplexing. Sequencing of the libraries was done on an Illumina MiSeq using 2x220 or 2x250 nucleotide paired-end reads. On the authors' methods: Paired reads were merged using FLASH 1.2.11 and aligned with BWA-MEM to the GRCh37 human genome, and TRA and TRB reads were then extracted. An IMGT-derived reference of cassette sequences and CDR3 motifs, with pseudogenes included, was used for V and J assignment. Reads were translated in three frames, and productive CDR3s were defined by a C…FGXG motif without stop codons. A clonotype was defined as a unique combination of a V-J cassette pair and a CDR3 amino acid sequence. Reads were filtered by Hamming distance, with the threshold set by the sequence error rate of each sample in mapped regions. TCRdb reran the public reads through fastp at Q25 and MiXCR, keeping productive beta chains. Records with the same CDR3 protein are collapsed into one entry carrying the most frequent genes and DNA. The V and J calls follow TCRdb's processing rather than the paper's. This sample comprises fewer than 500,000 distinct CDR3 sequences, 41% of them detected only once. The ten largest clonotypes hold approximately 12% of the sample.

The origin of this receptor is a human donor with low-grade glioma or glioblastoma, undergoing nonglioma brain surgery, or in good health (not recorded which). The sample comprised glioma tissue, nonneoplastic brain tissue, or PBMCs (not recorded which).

The nucleotides are TGTGCCAGCAGTTCAATTGGATGGAATAGTCAGCCCCAGCATTTT. Its protein product is CASSSIGWNSQPQHF. The chain was built from TRBV27 and TRBJ1-5, with no D gene named confidently. From the germline V gene (reference sequence), CDR1 is MNHEY and CDR2 is SMNVEV. The CDR3 spans 15 residues, from the cysteine through the phenylalanine. Only the CDR3 portion is preserved as DNA: 45 bases, with reading frame beginning at the first base. Trimming costs V 4 bases and J 6 bases, and their ends lie 16 bases apart.